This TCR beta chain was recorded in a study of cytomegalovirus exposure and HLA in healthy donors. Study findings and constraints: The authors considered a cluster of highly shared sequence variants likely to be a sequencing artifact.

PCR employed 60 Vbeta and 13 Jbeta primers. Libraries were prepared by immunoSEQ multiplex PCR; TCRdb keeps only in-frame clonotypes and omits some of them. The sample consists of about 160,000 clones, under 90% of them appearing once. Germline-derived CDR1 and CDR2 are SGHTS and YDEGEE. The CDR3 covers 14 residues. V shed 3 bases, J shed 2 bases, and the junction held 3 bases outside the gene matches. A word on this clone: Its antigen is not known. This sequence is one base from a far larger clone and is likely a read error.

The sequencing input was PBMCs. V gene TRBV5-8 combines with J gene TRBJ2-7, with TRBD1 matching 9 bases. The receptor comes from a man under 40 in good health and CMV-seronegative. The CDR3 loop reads CASSSRDRAYEQYF. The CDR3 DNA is TGTGCCAGCAGCTCCCGGGACAGGGCCTACGAGCAGTACTTC.